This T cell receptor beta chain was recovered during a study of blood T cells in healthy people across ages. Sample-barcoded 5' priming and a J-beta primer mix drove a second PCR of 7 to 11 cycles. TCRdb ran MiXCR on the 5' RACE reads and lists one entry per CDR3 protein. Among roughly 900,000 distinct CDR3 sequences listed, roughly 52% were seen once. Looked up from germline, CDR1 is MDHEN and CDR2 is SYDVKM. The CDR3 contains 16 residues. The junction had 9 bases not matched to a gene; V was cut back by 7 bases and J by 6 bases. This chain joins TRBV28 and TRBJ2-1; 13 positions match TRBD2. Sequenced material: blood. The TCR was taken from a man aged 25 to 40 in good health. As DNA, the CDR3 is TGTGCCAGCAACCTCTGGACTAGCGGGGGATCCAATGAGCAGTTCTTC. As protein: CASNLWTSGGSNEQFF. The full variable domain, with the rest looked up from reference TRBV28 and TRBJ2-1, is DVKVTQSSRYLVKRTGEKVFLECVQDMDHENMFWYRQDPGLGLRLIYFSYDVKMKEKGDIPEGYSVSREKKERFSLILESASTNQTSMYLCASNLWTSGGSNEQFFGPGTRLTVL.